This record concerns one TCR beta chain sequence. This record belongs to a study of blood T cell repertoires in COVID-19. Across the whole study: Acute and convalescent COVID-19 specimens originated in the United States, Italy and Spain. In each case, the material was cDNA or gDNA derived from T cells, B-cell-depleted T cells, or PBMCs.

Germline lookup yields CDR1 MNHNS and CDR2 SASEGT. This CDR3 is 15 amino acids long. V lost 1 base and J lost 4; bases outside the gene matches: 4. Source study methods: Estimates of nucleated cell counts were drawn from the amplification of reference gene primers. The protocol was immunoSEQ multiplex PCR, while the TCRdb copy is restricted to in-frame clones and leaves out a portion. The DNA was the basis for D and trimming; V, J and clone size are from that table. The sample contains 270,000 or so clones, approximately 77% of which appear only once. V gene TRBV6-1 combines with J gene TRBJ1-5; 7 bases are a match to TRBD1. This TCR was recovered from a woman under 30 with acute or convalescent COVID-19. Sequencing used peripheral blood. This chain's CDR3 is CASSEDFRGNQPQHF. The CDR3 nucleotides are TGTGCCAGCAGTGAAGATTTCAGGGGGAATCAGCCCCAGCATTTT.